One sample yielded the 11 T cell receptor beta chains listed below, sequenced in a study of blood T cell repertoires in COVID-19. The protocol was immunoSEQ multiplex PCR, while the TCRdb copy is restricted to in-frame clones and leaves out a portion. The data contain under 550,000 clones, around 90% of them singletons. The sample consisted of peripheral blood. The receptors were sampled from a man between 18 and 29 years old with COVID-19, enrolled during active disease.

The rearrangement uses TRBV25-1 and TRBJ1-6; tentative D call: TRBD1 (6 bases). The V and J ends lost 7 bases and 6 bases respectively, with 10 bases between them. Per the germline V gene, CDR1 is MGHDK and CDR2 is SYGVNS. This CDR3 contains 13 residues. DNA of the CDR3: TGTGCCAGCACAGGGGAGGGTAATTCACCCCTCCACTTT. The encoded protein is CASTGEGNSPLHF.

The V and J genes are TRBV19 and TRBJ2-7; 9 nucleotides agree with TRBD2. The CDR3 runs to 15 residues. V gave up 5 bases and J gave up 6 bases; unmatched junction bases: 11. The germline V gene has CDR1 LNHDA and CDR2 SQIVND (reference sequence). CDR3 in DNA: TGTGCCAGTAGTGAGAATAGCGGGAGTCTATCCGAGCAGTACTTC. This encodes CASSENSGSLSEQYF.

This chain joins TRBV6-5 and TRBJ1-2; D is possibly TRBD1 (5 bases). V was pared by 8 bases and J by 4 bases, with 11 bases between. Looked up from germline, CDR1 is MNHEY and CDR2 is SVGAGI. This CDR3 spans 12 amino acids. CDR3 amino acids: CASQRGPYGYTF. The CDR3 DNA reads TGTGCCAGCCAGCGGGGACCCTATGGCTACACCTTC.

Only one count was recorded for this clone. The genes are TRBV7-2 and TRBJ1-5; a possible D gene is TRBD1 (5 bases). The germline CDR1 and CDR2 sequences are SGHTA and FQGNSA. V lost 3 bases and J lost 2, with 11 bases in between. This CDR3 has 15 amino acids. Here the CDR3 reads CASSFGGRGNQPQHF. The CDR3 DNA is TGTGCCAGCAGCTTCGGGGGTAGGGGCAATCAGCCCCAGCATTTT.

This chain links TRBV6-1 with TRBJ2-3; D call uncertain. Looked up from germline, CDR1 is MNHNS and CDR2 is SASEGT. The CDR3 contains 12 residues. The ends were cut back, 3 bases at V and 6 bases at J, with 7 bases in the middle. As DNA, the CDR3 is TGTGCCAGCAGTGATTCCCTGGATACGCAGTATTTT. It yields the protein CASSDSLDTQYF.

The sample holds one count of this clone. The rearrangement links TRBV19 to TRBJ1-1; 9 nucleotides line up with TRBD1. Germline values: CDR1 LNHDA, CDR2 SQIVND (reference sequence). V was pared by 6 bases and J by 1 base, with 9 bases of the junction left unmatched. This CDR3 has 16 residues. CDR3 nucleotide sequence: TGTGCCAGTAGAACTCACAGGGGGCAGCGGAACACTGAAGCTTTCTTT. Amino acids: CASRTHRGQRNTEAFF.

The rearrangement joins TRBV10-1 to TRBJ2-3; 12 positions match TRBD2. Germline CDR1 WNHNN, CDR2 SYGVQD (reference sequence). V lost 8 bases to trimming and J lost 2 bases; unmatched junction nucleotides: 2. The CDR3 is made up of 14 amino acids. CDR3: CASSSGRVTDTQYF. The CDR3 DNA reads TGCGCCAGCTCTAGCGGGAGGGTCACAGATACGCAGTATTTT.

The J gene is TRBJ2-7, the V gene TRBV6-6; TRBD1 agrees at 7 bases. Trimming removed 5 bases from V and 1 base from J; junction bases left unmatched: 14. The CDR3 runs to 17 residues. In germline, CDR1 is MNHNY, CDR2 SVGAGI (reference sequence). The CDR3 region is CASSPWTGGFASYEQYF. DNA for the CDR3: TGTGCCAGCAGTCCGTGGACAGGTGGCTTTGCGTCCTACGAGCAGTACTTC.

This clone was observed a single time. The V gene is TRBV6-6, the J gene TRBJ2-2; maybe TRBD2 (5 bases). V was trimmed by 7 bases and J by 4 bases, leaving 10 bases between them. Germline V CDR1 and CDR2: MNHNY, SVGAGI (reference sequence). The CDR3 has 13 amino acids. CDR3 loop: CASTEGATGELFF. The DNA of the CDR3 is TGTGCCAGCACCGAGGGAGCCACCGGGGAGCTGTTTTTT.

The CDR3 DNA reads as TGTGCCAGCAGCCCCGGGGCCCACAGGGGCTCCTACGAGCAGTACTTC. Protein product: CASSPGAHRGSYEQYF. The genes are TRBV3-1 (or the pseudogene TRBV3-2) and TRBJ2-7; 7 positions agree with TRBD1. The CDR3 extends over 16 amino acids. The ends lost 4 bases at V and 0 bases at J; junction bases unmatched: 9. Germline V gene data show CDR1 as LGHDT and CDR2 as YNNKEL (reference sequence).

In the case of this clone: In the same sample, other DNA sequences code for this CDR3. CDR3 DNA sequence: TGTGCCAGCAGACCCGACAGGGGTAGCAATCAGCCCCAGCATTTT. Its protein product is CASRPDRGSNQPQHF. V gene TRBV6-5 combines with J gene TRBJ1-5; 8 nucleotides match TRBD1. CDR1 MNHEY and CDR2 SVGAGI come from the germline V gene. This CDR3 spans 15 amino acids. V was pared by 6 bases and J by 0 bases, with 4 bases of the junction left unmatched.